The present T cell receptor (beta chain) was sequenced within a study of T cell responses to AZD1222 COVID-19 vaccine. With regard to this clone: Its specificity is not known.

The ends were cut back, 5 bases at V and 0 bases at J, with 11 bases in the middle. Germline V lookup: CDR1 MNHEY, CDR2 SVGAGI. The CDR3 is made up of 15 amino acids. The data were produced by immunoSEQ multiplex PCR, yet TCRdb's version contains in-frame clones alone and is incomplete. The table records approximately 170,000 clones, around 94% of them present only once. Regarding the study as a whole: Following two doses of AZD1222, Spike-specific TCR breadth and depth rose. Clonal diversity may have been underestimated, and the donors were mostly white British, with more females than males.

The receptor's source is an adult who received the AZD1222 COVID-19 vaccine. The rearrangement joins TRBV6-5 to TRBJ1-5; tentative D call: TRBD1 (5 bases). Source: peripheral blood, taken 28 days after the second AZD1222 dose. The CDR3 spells CASSLDSYSNQPQHF. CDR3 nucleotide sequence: TGTGCCAGCAGTCTAGACAGTTATAGCAATCAGCCCCAGCATTTT.